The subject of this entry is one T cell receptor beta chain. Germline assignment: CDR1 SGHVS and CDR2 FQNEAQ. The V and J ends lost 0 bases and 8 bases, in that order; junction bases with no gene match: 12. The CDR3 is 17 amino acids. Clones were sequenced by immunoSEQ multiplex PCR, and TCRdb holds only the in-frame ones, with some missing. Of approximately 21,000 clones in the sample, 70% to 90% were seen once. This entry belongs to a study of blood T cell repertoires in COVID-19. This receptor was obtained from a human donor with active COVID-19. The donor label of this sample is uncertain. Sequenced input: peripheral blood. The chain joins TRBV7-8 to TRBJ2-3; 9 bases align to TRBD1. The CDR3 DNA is TGTGCCAGCAGCTTAGCACCTTGGACAGGGGTTTACGGTACGCAGTATTTT. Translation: CASSLAPWTGVYGTQYF.